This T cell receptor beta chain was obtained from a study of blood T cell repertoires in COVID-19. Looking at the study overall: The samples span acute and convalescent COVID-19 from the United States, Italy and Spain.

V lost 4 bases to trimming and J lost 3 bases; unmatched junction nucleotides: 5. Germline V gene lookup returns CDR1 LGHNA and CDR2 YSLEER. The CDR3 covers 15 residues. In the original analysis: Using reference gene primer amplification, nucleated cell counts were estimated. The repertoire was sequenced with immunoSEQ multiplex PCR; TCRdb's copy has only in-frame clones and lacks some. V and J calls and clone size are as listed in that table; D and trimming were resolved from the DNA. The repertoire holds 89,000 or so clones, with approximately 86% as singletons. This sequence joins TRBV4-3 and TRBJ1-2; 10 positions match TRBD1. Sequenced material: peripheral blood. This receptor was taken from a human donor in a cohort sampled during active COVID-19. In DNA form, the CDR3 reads TGCGCCAGCAGCCCCCGACAGGGGGCGGACTATGGCTACACCTTC. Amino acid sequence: CASSPRQGADYGYTF.